Given below is one T cell receptor (beta chain) in context. Germline V lookup: CDR1 LGHDT, CDR2 YNNKEL (reference sequence). V was shortened by 4 bases and J by 5 bases, with 14 bases between the two germline ends. The CDR3 is made up of 15 amino acids. This sample was taken from a study of blood T cell repertoires in COVID-19. Produced via immunoSEQ multiplex PCR; TCRdb's table is partial and in-frame only. Of under 250,000 clones listed, 84% are singletons. The sequencing sample was made of peripheral blood. The source of this sequence is a man aged 45-65 years with acute or convalescent COVID-19. This chain connects TRBV3-1 (or the pseudogene TRBV3-2) to TRBJ1-4, with D uncertain. Written as DNA, the CDR3 is TGTGCCAGCAGCCCCCCAGGAGGGTTAAATGAAAAACTGTTTTTT. This sequence encodes CASSPPGGLNEKLFF.